Each of the 20 T cell receptor beta chains below was sequenced from the same sample in a study of CD8 T cells in Susac syndrome. RNA amounts of roughly 0.45 to 1 ug underwent reverse transcription with random hexamers. TCRdb recomputed calls from the immunoSEQ multiplex PCR reads with MiXCR, one row per CDR3 protein. Of 200,000 to 250,000 distinct CDR3 sequences listed, around 95% were seen once; the top ten hold 0.08% to 0.095%. Material: CD4+ T cells from PBMCs. The receptor set was obtained from a human donor with multiple sclerosis.

The chain carries TRBV20-1 and TRBJ2-7; D remains ambiguous. CDR1 DFQATT and CDR2 SNEGSKA come from the germline V gene (reference sequence). This CDR3 is 14 amino acids long. The V end lost 3 bases, the J end lost 0 bases, and 12 bases lay between the germline ends. The CDR3 bases are TGCAGTGCTAGTCGTACCCTTCGCTCCTACGAGCAGTACTTC. Translation gives CSASRTLRSYEQYF.

This clonotype was seen a handful of times. The chain joins TRBV4-2 to TRBJ2-1; 9 bases align to TRBD1. In germline, CDR1 is LGHNA, CDR2 YNFKEQ. This CDR3 has 16 amino acids. V trimming: 1 base; J trimming: 7 bases; junction bases outside the gene matches: 8. The CDR3 DNA reads as TGTGCCAGCAGCCAAGGAACGGGACAGGGAGTAAATGAGCAGTTCTTC. The encoded protein is CASSQGTGQGVNEQFF.

J is TRBJ2-7 and V is TRBV20-1; perhaps D is TRBD1 or TRBD2 (6 bases each). Germline V CDR1 and CDR2: DFQATT, SNEGSKA (reference sequence). Deletions cut 5 bases from V and 0 bases from J, with 17 bases between. The CDR3 has 15 amino acids. CDR3 DNA: TGCAGTGCTCCCGAGATCGGGGGCGCCTCCTACGAGCAGTACTTC. Its translation is CSAPEIGGASYEQYF.

CDR3 nucleotide sequence: TGCAGTGCTGTTCATAGCGGCCAGAGCTCCTACGAGCAGTACTTC. The encoded protein is CSAVHSGQSSYEQYF. The chain is built from TRBV20-1 and TRBJ2-7, with D possibly TRBD2 on 6 matching bases. Germline CDR1 reads DFQATT; CDR2 reads SNEGSKA (reference sequence). This CDR3 has 15 amino acids. With 5 bases removed from V and 0 bases from J, the gap between germline ends came to 17 bases.

J is TRBJ2-2 and V is TRBV29-1, with D possibly called TRBD1 or TRBD2 (5 bases each). CDR1 is SQVTM, CDR2 ANQGSEA, per germline. V dropped 7 bases and J dropped 4 bases, with 13 bases sitting between them. This CDR3 contains 13 residues. The CDR3 DNA reads as TGCAGCGGACGAGGGGCGCCCACCGGGGAGCTGTTTTTT. This encodes CSGRGAPTGELFF.

The genes are TRBV20-1 and TRBJ2-7; no reliable D call. The CDR3 has 15 amino acids. Trimming shortened V by 0 bases and J by 4 bases, and 16 bases separated the two germline ends. The germline V gene has CDR1 DFQATT and CDR2 SNEGSKA (reference sequence). The CDR3 DNA follows: TGCAGTGCTAGAGATCTAGGGCAGGCGATATACGAGCAGTACTTC. Encoded protein: CSARDLGQAIYEQYF.

This chain uses TRBV7-9 with TRBJ1-6; D is undetermined. Germline V gives CDR1 SEHNR, CDR2 FQNEAQ (reference sequence). Trimming removed 2 bases at V and 6 bases at J, with 5 bases between. The length of the CDR3 is 13 residues. In nucleotides, the CDR3 is TGTGCCAGCAGCTTATCCATTAATTCACCCCTCCACTTT. It translates to CASSLSINSPLHF.

This clonotype was recorded only once. The chain uses TRBV2 and TRBJ2-7, with D tentatively TRBD1 or TRBD2 (5 bases each). V gave up 7 bases and J gave up 3 bases, with 19 bases separating them. This CDR3 region has 15 residues. Germline lookup yields CDR1 SNHLY and CDR2 FYNNEI. The CDR3 region has the DNA TGTGCCAGCACGAGGGACGCCACGGTCCGCTACGAGCAGTACTTC. Residues: CASTRDATVRYEQYF.

This sequence joins TRBV30 and TRBJ2-7; tentative D call: TRBD1 (6 bases). Trimming removed 1 base at V and 2 bases at J, with 9 bases between. CDR1 and CDR2 from the germline V gene are GTSNPN and SVGIG (reference sequence). CDR3 length: 13 amino acids. The chain's CDR3 is CAWSAGTPYEQYF. The CDR3 DNA reads as TGTGCCTGGAGTGCCGGGACACCCTACGAGCAGTACTTC.

CDR3 sequence (DNA): TGCAGCGCTGGATCCGGGACTAGTTACTACAATGAGCAGTTCTTC. Protein product: CSAGSGTSYYNEQFF. V is TRBV29-1 and J is TRBJ2-1; TRBD2 matches 8 bases. Losses at the gene ends were 7 bases for V and 3 bases for J; bases not matched to a gene: 11. The germline V gene encodes CDR1 SQVTM and CDR2 ANQGSEA. The CDR3 covers 15 residues.

This clonotype appeared a single time. The chain joins TRBV12-3 or TRBV12-4 to TRBJ1-1; D not certain. The CDR3 loop spans 11 amino acids. The ends were cut back, 2 bases at V and 7 bases at J, with 5 bases in the middle. The CDR3 reads CASSLLIEAFF. The CDR3 coding sequence is TGTGCCAGCAGTTTACTGATTGAAGCTTTCTTT.

The V and J genes are TRBV3-1 and TRBJ1-2, with 8 positions matching TRBD1. Looked up from germline, CDR1 is LGHDT and CDR2 is YNNKEL (reference sequence). Trimming removed 0 bases from V and 5 bases from J; junction bases left unmatched: 8. The CDR3 spans 16 residues. Here the CDR3 reads CASSQDRPDRAYGYTF. Here the CDR3 DNA reads TGTGCCAGCAGCCAAGATCGGCCGGACAGGGCTTATGGCTACACCTTC.

The V gene is TRBV25-1, the J gene TRBJ2-1; tentatively, D is TRBD2 (5 bases). In germline, CDR1 is MGHDK, CDR2 SYGVNS. The CDR3 extends over 12 amino acids. The V end was cut by 4 bases, the J end by 12 bases, with 13 bases between. CDR3 sequence reads: CASSAPGMRQFF. DNA for the CDR3: TGTGCCAGCAGTGCACCCGGGATGCGGCAGTTCTTC.

This chain connects TRBV7-9 to TRBJ1-5; D is perhaps TRBD1 (5 bases). This CDR3 region has 14 residues. V was shortened by 5 bases and J by 5 bases, with 13 bases between the two germline ends. Germline V lookup: CDR1 SEHNR, CDR2 FQNEAQ (reference sequence). The CDR3 DNA reads TGTGCCAGCAGCAGGGGAGATTCAGATCAGCCCCAGCATTTT. Translation: CASSRGDSDQPQHF.

The CDR3 region is CASSSWTSGSARYEQYF. CDR3 nucleotides: TGTGCCAGCAGCTCCTGGACTAGCGGGTCCGCTCGGTACGAGCAGTACTTC. The chain is built from TRBV13 and TRBJ2-7; 11 nucleotides match TRBD2. The CDR3 totals 17 residues. From germline, CDR1 is PRHDT and CDR2 FYEKMQ (reference sequence). J gave up 4 bases and V 4 bases, and 12 bases lay outside the gene matches.

The rearrangement joins TRBV28 to TRBJ1-5, with TRBD1 identical over 7 bases. V gave up 6 bases and J gave up 3 bases; unmatched junction bases: 8. The germline CDR1 and CDR2 sequences are MDHEN and SYDVKM. This CDR3 comprises 15 residues. This CDR3 is CASSPRGQNNQPQHF. As DNA, the CDR3 is TGTGCCAGCAGCCCAAGGGGACAGAACAATCAGCCCCAGCATTTT.

The chain has TRBV12-3 or TRBV12-4 and TRBJ2-7; D possibly matches TRBD1 or TRBD2 (5 bases each). There are 18 residues in the CDR3. The germline V and J ends were trimmed by 5 bases and 9 bases, with 32 bases remaining between them. CDR3 amino acids: CASSTGTEIYPWGFGQYF. CDR3 in DNA: TGTGCCAGCAGTACCGGGACGGAGATTTATCCCTGGGGTTTTGGGCAGTACTTC.

Here the CDR3 reads CASSRLGGGYNEQFF. The CDR3 bases are TGTGCCAGCAGTCGCCTCGGCGGGGGGTACAATGAGCAGTTCTTC. This chain uses TRBV6-6 with TRBJ2-1; 8 bases line up with TRBD2. The CDR3 sequence is 15 residues long. Germline CDR1 reads MNHNY; CDR2 reads SVGAGI (reference sequence). The J segment lost 4 bases and the V segment lost 5 bases, leaving 7 bases of the junction unmatched.

The gene calls are TRBV18 and TRBJ2-2; D gene unclear. CDR1 and CDR2 (germline): KGHSH, LQKENI. Trimming took 1 base from V and 4 from J, leaving 7 bases between them. The CDR3 consists of 14 residues. For the CDR3, the DNA is TGTGCCAGCTCACCACTCCAAGTCACCGGGGAGCTGTTTTTT. Translated: CASSPLQVTGELFF.

V and J are TRBV7-9 and TRBJ2-7, with 7 bases that match TRBD1. This CDR3 region has 14 residues. Trimming cost V 4 bases and J 6 bases; bases outside gene matches: 9. Germline CDR1 is SEHNR and CDR2 is FQNEAQ (reference sequence). CDR3 residues: CASSYRPGQREQYF. Here the CDR3 DNA reads TGTGCCAGCAGCTATAGACCGGGACAGCGCGAGCAGTACTTC.